These T cell receptor beta chains were read from a single sample in a study of OX40 agonist ivuxolimab in advanced cancers. Some clones are missing from TCRdb's copy, which holds only in-frame ones; the method was immunoSEQ multiplex PCR. The sample lists around 66,000 clones; about nine tenths were seen once. The source material was CD4+ or CD8+ T cells sorted from blood, sampled in a trial of the OX40 agonist ivuxolimab. Source of these receptors: an adult with an advanced solid tumor such as melanoma, head and neck, liver or kidney cancer. Both conserved end residues are part of each CDR3. The order of the fields is clone size, J gene, V gene, D gene, CDR3 protein, CDR3 DNA. D genes are given only for firm matches. For some rows the clone size is stated as once, few or many, or as a class when expanded; others skip it.

>-|TRBJ1-5|TRBV7-8|-
CASSLLGIQPQHF
TGTGCCAGCAGCTTGTTAGGGATTCAGCCCCAGCATTTT
>-|TRBJ1-5|TRBV9|TRBD1
CASSGGTGGMEQPQHF
TGTGCCAGCAGCGGGGGGACAGGGGGCATGGAGCAGCCCCAGCATTTT
>medium-sized|TRBJ1-2|TRBV7-8|-
CASSLSGTLGIGYTF
TGTGCCAGCAGCCTATCTGGGACCCTAGGTATTGGCTACACCTTC
>-|TRBJ2-3|TRBV6-1|-
CASSAIMAEQYTQYF
TGTGCCAGCAGTGCCATCATGGCGGAGCAGTATACGCAGTATTTT
>-|TRBJ2-5|TRBV19|-
CASSNFETQYF
TGTGCCAGTAGTAATTTCGAGACCCAGTACTTC
>-|TRBJ1-6|TRBV5-5|-
CASSFAGYNSPLHF
TGTGCCAGCAGCTTTGCAGGCTATAATTCACCCCTCCACTTT
>-|TRBJ2-4|TRBV2|TRBD2
CASTNGLAGPNGIQYF
TGTGCCAGCACAAACGGACTAGCGGGACCGAACGGCATTCAGTACTTC
>few|TRBJ2-3|TRBV19|TRBD1
CASRTNRGTNTDTQYF
TGTGCCAGTAGAACCAACAGGGGGACCAACACAGATACGCAGTATTTT
>-|TRBJ1-2|TRBV30|-
CAWSRDISYGYTF
TGTGCCTGGAGTCGGGACATCTCCTATGGCTACACCTTC
>-|TRBJ1-2|TRBV18|-
CASSPPSRDGYTF
TGTGCCAGCTCACCACCCAGCAGGGATGGCTACACCTTC
>-|TRBJ2-7|TRBV12-1|-
CASRFRVVREQYF
TGTGCCAGCAGGTTCCGGGTCGTCCGCGAGCAGTACTTC
>-|TRBJ2-1|TRBV5-5|-
CASSLGLRYNEQFF
TGTGCCAGCAGCTTGGGTCTTCGGTACAATGAGCAGTTCTTC
>-|TRBJ2-1|TRBV7-8|TRBD2
CASSSGGYNEQFF
TGTGCCAGCAGTAGCGGGGGCTACAATGAGCAGTTCTTC
>-|TRBJ2-5|TRBV28|-
CAIMGYGETQYF
TGTGCAATAATGGGTTACGGCGAGACCCAGTACTTC
>-|TRBJ1-1|TRBV10-2|-
CASSEGAGTEAFF
TGCGCCAGCAGTGAGGGGGCTGGAACTGAAGCTTTCTTT
>-|TRBJ2-7|TRBV28|TRBD1
CASSLDRGQYF
TGTGCCAGCAGTTTGGACAGGGGGCAGTACTTC
>-|TRBJ2-7|TRBV6-1|TRBD1
CASWTGGGLYEQYF
TGTGCCAGCTGGACAGGGGGGGGACTATACGAGCAGTACTTC
>-|TRBJ1-5|TRBV19|-
CASSVGLDQPQHF
TGTGCCAGTAGTGTTGGGTTAGATCAGCCCCAGCATTTT
>-|TRBJ2-1|TRBV11-3|-
CASSEPENEQFF
TGTGCCAGCTCAGAACCGGAAAATGAGCAGTTCTTC
>-|TRBJ1-5|TRBV11-3|-
CASSLDRNQPQHF
TGTGCCAGCAGCTTAGATCGCAATCAGCCCCAGCATTTT
>-|TRBJ1-3|TRBV6-5|-
CASSLGSGSGNTIYF
TGTGCCAGCAGCTTAGGATCGGGCTCTGGAAACACCATATATTTT
>once|TRBJ1-5|TRBV13|-
CASSLGGRGQHF
TGTGCCAGCAGCTTAGGTGGCCGAGGGCAGCATTTT
>-|TRBJ2-7|TRBV5-5|TRBD1
CASSLVATGISYEQYF
TGTGCCAGCAGCTTGGTCGCGACAGGGATCTCCTACGAGCAGTACTTC
>-|TRBJ2-7|TRBV30|-
CAGTERGPYEQYF
TGTGCCGGCACCGAACGGGGCCCCTACGAGCAGTACTTC
>-|TRBJ2-1|TRBV19|TRBD2
CASSSWPPSGVNEQFF
TGTGCCAGTAGTTCCTGGCCGCCTAGCGGGGTGAATGAGCAGTTCTTC
>-|TRBJ2-5|TRBV27|TRBD1
CASRDRAATQYF
TGTGCCAGCAGGGACAGGGCAGCTACCCAGTACTTC
>-|TRBJ2-7|TRBV2|-
CASSVREYEQYF
TGTGCCAGCAGTGTCCGCGAATACGAGCAGTACTTC
>-|TRBJ2-7|TRBV7-6|TRBD1
CASSLITGGIGHEQYF
TGTGCCAGCAGCTTAATTACAGGGGGAATCGGGCACGAGCAGTACTTC
>-|TRBJ2-3|TRBV29-1|-
CSVREDFTDTQYF
TGCAGCGTTAGAGAGGATTTTACAGATACGCAGTATTTT
>-|TRBJ2-1|TRBV2|-
CASREGGPRLYNEQFF
TGTGCCAGCAGAGAAGGTGGACCTCGCCTTTACAATGAGCAGTTCTTC
>-|TRBJ2-7|TRBV6-1|TRBD2
CASSEWTSGSPEQYF
TGTGCCAGCAGTGAATGGACTAGCGGGAGTCCCGAGCAGTACTTC
>-|TRBJ2-1|TRBV7-9|-
CASSLSENEQFF
TGTGCCAGCAGCTTATCAGAGAATGAGCAGTTCTTC
>-|TRBJ1-1|TRBV7-3|-
CASSLGVENTEAFF
TGTGCCAGCAGCTTAGGGGTAGAGAACACTGAAGCTTTCTTT
>-|TRBJ2-2|TRBV12-5|-
CASGLVRLGTMNTGELFF
TGTGCTAGTGGTTTGGTACGACTTGGGACGATGAACACCGGGGAGCTGTTTTTT
>-|TRBJ1-1|TRBV7-8|-
CASSPGTLGTEAFF
TGTGCCAGCAGCCCCGGGACCCTGGGCACTGAAGCTTTCTTT
>once|TRBJ1-2|TRBV19|-
CASSRDVYGYTF
TGTGCCAGTAGCAGGGACGTCTATGGCTACACCTTC
>-|TRBJ2-7|TRBV5-1|-
CASSFGGNEQYF
TGCGCCAGCAGCTTCGGAGGGAACGAGCAGTACTTC
>-|TRBJ1-3|TRBV11-2|-
CASSASAAGNTIYF
TGTGCCAGCAGCGCAAGCGCTGCTGGAAACACCATATATTTT
>-|TRBJ2-3|TRBV5-1|-
CASSLYPSGTDTQYF
TGCGCCAGCAGCTTGTATCCTAGCGGCACAGATACGCAGTATTTT
>-|TRBJ2-7|TRBV2|-
CASGRQYEQYF
TGTGCCAGCGGGAGACAGTACGAGCAGTACTTC
>-|TRBJ2-3|TRBV5-1|-
CASGDGQPSTDTQYF
TGCGCCAGCGGCGACGGACAGCCCAGCACAGATACGCAGTATTTT
>-|TRBJ2-3|TRBV10-3|TRBD2
CAIQREGPGTDTQYF
TGTGCCATCCAGCGGGAGGGCCCGGGCACAGATACGCAGTATTTT
>-|TRBJ2-1|TRBV10-3|TRBD2
CAISAGTSGYNEQFF
TGTGCCATCAGTGCCGGGACTAGCGGTTACAATGAGCAGTTCTTC
>-|TRBJ2-7|TRBV10-2|TRBD2
CASSGSGTDYEQYF
TGCGCCAGCAGTGGGAGCGGGACCGACTACGAGCAGTACTTC
>-|TRBJ1-6|TRBV30|-
CASRWDHNSPLHF
TGTGCCTCCCGCTGGGATCATAATTCACCCCTCCACTTT
>-|TRBJ2-7|TRBV6-6|TRBD2
CASTPGLAFSEQYF
TGTGCCAGCACCCCGGGACTAGCGTTTAGCGAGCAGTACTTC
>-|TRBJ2-1|TRBV27|-
CASSLWRRNEQFF
TGTGCCAGCAGTTTATGGAGGAGGAATGAGCAGTTCTTC
>-|TRBJ2-7|TRBV6-5|-
CASSYGQPFSYEQYF
TGTGCCAGCAGTTACGGACAACCCTTTAGCTACGAGCAGTACTTC
>-|TRBJ2-7|TRBV6-6|-
CASSYQQGRYEQYF
TGTGCCAGCAGTTACCAGCAGGGAAGGTACGAGCAGTACTTC
>once|TRBJ2-1|TRBV6-5|TRBD1
CASRSTGESYNEQFF
TGTGCCAGCAGGTCAACAGGGGAATCCTACAATGAGCAGTTCTTC
>-|TRBJ1-2|TRBV28|-
CASSPTAFYGYTF
TGTGCCAGCAGCCCAACAGCTTTCTATGGCTACACCTTC
>once|TRBJ2-4|TRBV7-9|-
CASSGGAGQYF
TGTGCCAGCAGTGGTGGGGCGGGTCAGTACTTC
>-|TRBJ2-5|TRBV18|-
CASSPPGGETQYF
TGTGCCAGCTCACCACCGGGTGGGGAGACCCAGTACTTC
>-|TRBJ2-2|TRBV7-8|TRBD1
CASSTGQGPNTGELFF
TGTGCCAGCAGCACAGGACAGGGTCCCAACACCGGGGAGCTGTTTTTT